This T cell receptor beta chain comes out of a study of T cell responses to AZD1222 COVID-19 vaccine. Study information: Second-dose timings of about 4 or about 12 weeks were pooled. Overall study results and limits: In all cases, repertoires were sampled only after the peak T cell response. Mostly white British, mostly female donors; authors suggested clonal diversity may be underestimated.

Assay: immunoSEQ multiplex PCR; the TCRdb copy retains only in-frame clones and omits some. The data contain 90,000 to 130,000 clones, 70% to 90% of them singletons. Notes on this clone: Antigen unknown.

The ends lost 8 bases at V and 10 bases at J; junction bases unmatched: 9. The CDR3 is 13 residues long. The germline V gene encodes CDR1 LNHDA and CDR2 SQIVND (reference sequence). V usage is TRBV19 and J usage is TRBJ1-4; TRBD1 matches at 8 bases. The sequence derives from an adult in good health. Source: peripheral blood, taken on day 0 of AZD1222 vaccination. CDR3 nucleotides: TGTGCCAGTCGCGTGGACAGGGAAGGAAAACTGTTTTTT. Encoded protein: CASRVDREGKLFF.